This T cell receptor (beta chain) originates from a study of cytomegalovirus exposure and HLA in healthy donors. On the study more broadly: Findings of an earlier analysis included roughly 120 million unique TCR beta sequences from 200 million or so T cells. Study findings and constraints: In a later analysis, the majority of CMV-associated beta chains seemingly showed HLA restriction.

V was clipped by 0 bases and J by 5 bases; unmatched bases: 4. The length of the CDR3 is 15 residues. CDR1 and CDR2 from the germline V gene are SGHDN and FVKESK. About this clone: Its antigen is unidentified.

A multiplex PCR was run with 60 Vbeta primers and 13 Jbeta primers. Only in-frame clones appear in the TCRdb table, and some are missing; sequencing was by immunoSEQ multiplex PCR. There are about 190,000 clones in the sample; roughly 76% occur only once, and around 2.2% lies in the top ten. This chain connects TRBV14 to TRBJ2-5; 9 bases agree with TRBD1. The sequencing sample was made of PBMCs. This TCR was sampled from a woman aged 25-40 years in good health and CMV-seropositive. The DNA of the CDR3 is TGTGCCAGCAGCCAAGATGACAGGGGGGGGGAGACCCAGTACTTC. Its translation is CASSQDDRGGETQYF.